Included here is one T cell receptor (beta chain) sequence, with context. Its antigen remains unknown. In germline, CDR1 is LGHNA, CDR2 YNFKEQ. This CDR3 comprises 14 residues. With 3 bases removed from V and 0 bases from J, the gap between germline ends came to 8 bases. It was with 60 Vbeta and 13 Jbeta primers that the PCR ran. Clones were sequenced by immunoSEQ multiplex PCR, and TCRdb holds only the in-frame ones, with some missing. The sample holds about 150,000 clones, 65% to 80% seen once. The data stem from a study of cytomegalovirus exposure and HLA in healthy donors. Regarding the study as a whole: Among TCR beta chains, those listed as cytomegalovirus-associated numbered some 160.

Sequenced: PBMCs. The chain carries TRBV4-2 and TRBJ2-5; D is undetermined. The origin of this receptor is a man in his forties in good health and CMV-seropositive. Here the CDR3 reads CASSQNSYQETQYF. The DNA for the CDR3 is TGTGCCAGCAGCCAGAACAGCTACCAAGAGACCCAGTACTTC.